The 14 T cell receptor beta chains in this list originate from one sample, sequenced in a study of blood T cell repertoires in COVID-19. Profiled with immunoSEQ multiplex PCR; TCRdb holds only in-frame clones, not every one. The repertoire includes about 46,000 clones, around 88% of them detected once, and 1% to 1.5% sits in the top ten. The sequencing sample was made of peripheral blood. The receptors were gathered from a man in his sixties with acute or convalescent COVID-19.

The chain uses TRBV3-1 (or the pseudogene TRBV3-2) and TRBJ2-1; D remains ambiguous. CDR3 length equals 16 residues. Looked up from germline, CDR1 is LGHDT and CDR2 is YNNKEL (reference sequence). V lost 4 bases, J lost 0 bases, and 13 bases lay in between. CDR3 protein: CASSPAGASSYNEQFF. In DNA, the CDR3 is TGTGCCAGCAGCCCCGCCGGAGCCAGCTCCTACAATGAGCAGTTCTTC.

V gene TRBV5-1 combines with J gene TRBJ2-2, with 9 nucleotides matching TRBD1. Per the germline V gene, CDR1 is SGHRS and CDR2 is YFSETQ. CDR3 size: 16 residues. Trimming removed 4 bases from V and 4 bases from J; junction bases left unmatched: 8. CDR3 DNA sequence: TGCGCCAGCAGCCCCGGGACAGGGTTGGGCACCGGGGAGCTGTTTTTT. It yields the protein CASSPGTGLGTGELFF.

The gene calls are TRBV28 and TRBJ2-3; 11 bases match TRBD2. J was trimmed by 2 bases and V by 6 bases; bases with no gene match: 4. CDR3 length equals 15 residues. The germline V gene has CDR1 MDHEN and CDR2 SYDVKM. The CDR3 DNA follows: TGTGCCAGCAGCCTGACTAGCGGGACCACAGATACGCAGTATTTT. It specifies CASSLTSGTTDTQYF.

The rearrangement links TRBV7-2 to TRBJ2-2; possible D gene TRBD1, 5 bases. The V gene's germline CDR1 is SGHTA and CDR2 FQGNSA. CDR3 size: 15 residues. V was pared by 1 base and J by 2 bases, with 8 bases between. CDR3: CASSLVRANTGELFF. As DNA, the CDR3 is TGTGCCAGCAGCTTAGTCAGGGCCAACACCGGGGAGCTGTTTTTT.

The gene calls are TRBV5-1 and TRBJ2-7; possibly TRBD2 for D (5 bases). Germline V CDR1 and CDR2: SGHRS, YFSETQ. This CDR3 has 16 residues. The ends were cut back, 0 bases at V and 2 bases at J, with 15 bases in the middle. CDR3 region: CASSLAGGSAAYEQYF. DNA for the CDR3: TGCGCCAGCAGCTTGGCAGGTGGGAGCGCGGCCTACGAGCAGTACTTC.

The V gene is TRBV10-2, the J gene TRBJ2-1; D unresolved. From germline, CDR1 is WSHSY and CDR2 SAAADI. V was clipped by 6 bases and J by 10 bases, with 10 bases between them. The CDR3 consists of 11 residues. CDR3 DNA sequence: TGCGCCAGCAGCGACTCCCCCGAGCAGTTCTTC. Residues: CASSDSPEQFF.

The gene calls are TRBV14 and TRBJ2-7; 7 bases are shared with TRBD1. Trimming cost V 1 base and J 2 bases; bases outside gene matches: 2. The germline V gene has CDR1 SGHDN and CDR2 FVKESK. The CDR3 has 14 amino acids. CDR3 loop: CASSQAGTAYEQYF. CDR3 sequence (DNA): TGTGCCAGCAGCCAAGCGGGGACAGCCTACGAGCAGTACTTC. The variable domain in full, completed from reference TRBV14 and TRBJ2-7, reads EAGVTQFPSHSVIEKGQTVTLRCDPISGHDNLYWYRRVMGKEIKFLLHFVKESKQDESGMPNNRFLAERTGGTYSTLKVQPAELEDSGVYFCASSQAGTAYEQYFGPGTRLTVT.

This rearrangement joins TRBV27 to TRBJ1-3, with 8 positions matching TRBD1. The CDR3 covers 15 residues. V lost 5 bases and J lost 4; bases outside the gene matches: 7. The germline gives CDR1 MNHEY, CDR2 SMNVEV (reference sequence). CDR3: CASSLRQGRGNTIYF. The CDR3 coding sequence is TGTGCCAGCAGTCTGCGACAGGGGAGAGGAAACACCATATATTTT.

V gene TRBV7-2 combines with J gene TRBJ2-3; D is possibly TRBD2 (5 bases). Germline CDR1 is SGHTA and CDR2 is FQGNSA. V was clipped by 5 bases and J by 5 bases, with 11 bases between them. The CDR3 covers 13 residues. This CDR3 is CASSHPRGDTQYF. The CDR3 DNA reads TGTGCCAGCAGCCATCCACGGGGAGATACGCAGTATTTT.

The chain has TRBV10-2 and TRBJ2-2; 9 bases align to TRBD2. V gave up 4 bases and J gave up 0 bases; unmatched junction bases: 15. Germline loops: CDR1 WSHSY, CDR2 SAAADI. The CDR3 has 20 amino acids. CDR3 sequence: CASSVPNEPGLAPNTGELFF. CDR3 bases: TGCGCCAGCAGTGTCCCCAACGAACCGGGACTAGCCCCGAACACCGGGGAGCTGTTTTTT.

The V and J genes are TRBV7-9 and TRBJ2-5, with TRBD1 identical over 8 bases. Germline V gives CDR1 SEHNR, CDR2 FQNEAQ (reference sequence). The CDR3 consists of 14 residues. J was trimmed by 6 bases and V by 1 base; bases with no gene match: 4. CDR3 DNA sequence: TGTGCCAGCAGCTTAGGACAGGGGAAACAGACCCAGTACTTC. It encodes CASSLGQGKQTQYF. Supplemented by reference TRBV7-9 and TRBJ2-5, the full variable domain reads DTGVSQNPRHKITKRGQNVTFRCDPISEHNRLYWYRQTLGQGPEFLTYFQNEAQLEKSRLLSDRFSAERPKGSFSTLEIQRTEQGDSAMYLCASSLGQGKQTQYFGPGTRLLVL.

V usage is TRBV5-4 and J usage is TRBJ1-6, with D perhaps matching TRBD1 (6 bases). The CDR3 length is 17 residues. Trimming stripped 0 bases from V and 7 bases from J, with 17 bases between. CDR1 is SGHNT and CDR2 is YYREEE in the germline V gene (reference sequence). CDR3 loop: CASSLANGGQINSPLHF. DNA for the CDR3: TGTGCCAGCAGCTTGGCCAATGGCGGACAGATAAATTCACCCCTCCACTTT.

The chain has TRBV4-2 and TRBJ2-7, with D maybe TRBD1 (6 bases). The CDR3 covers 16 residues. Germline CDR1 is LGHNA and CDR2 is YNFKEQ. V dropped 0 bases and J dropped 2 bases, with 14 bases sitting between them. The DNA for the CDR3 is TGTGCCAGCAGCCAAGACGGGACGGGACACCCCTACGAGCAGTACTTC. This sequence encodes CASSQDGTGHPYEQYF.

This clone has just one count. The chain couples TRBV2 to TRBJ2-3; 7 bases match TRBD2. This CDR3 is built from 16 residues. J lost 3 bases, V lost 2 bases, and 8 bases had no gene match. CDR1 SNHLY and CDR2 FYNNEI come from the germline V gene. This CDR3 is CASSEQRGAQTDTQYF. The CDR3 DNA reads TGTGCCAGCAGTGAACAGCGGGGCGCTCAGACAGATACGCAGTATTTT.